This is a list of T cell receptor beta chains from one sample in a study of early T cells in non-severe SARS-CoV-2 infection. MiXCR was run by TCRdb on the 5' RACE reads, yielding one entry per CDR3 protein. The sample consists of 57,000 or so distinct CDR3 sequences, 10% to 15% of them appearing once. Sequencing used whole blood. These receptors were taken from an adult who was a healthcare worker with PCR-confirmed SARS-CoV-2 infection or an uninfected control (not recorded which). Each CDR3 is given with its conserved first and last residue.

V gene	CDR3 protein
TRBV27	CASSLTPLEPSNFRYEQYF
TRBV19	CASSGVWGGSYEQYF
TRBV10-3	CAIGSVRTSGYNEQFF
TRBV5-1	CASSPDGRIGEAFF
TRBV29-1	CSGSSGEGSYEQYF
TRBV2	CASSDGTYSPLHF
TRBV29-1	CSVGDGTDTQYF
TRBV7-9	CASSLVPGFSNEKLFF
TRBV19	CASHETGGTGELFF
TRBV24-1	CATSEPTGEGQYF
TRBV9	CASSVISREEAFF
TRBV7-2	CASSLQDRASTEAFF
TRBV11-2	CASSLGTNTGELFF
TRBV29-1	CSVAVQGSGANVLIF
TRBV20-1	CSALIPPYGYTF
TRBV29-1	CSTGRSNYGYTF
TRBV7-8	CASSLVRTSNTGELFF
TRBV7-2	CASSLRTGTGTEAFF
TRBV11-2	CASSFAARGTTEAFF
TRBV20-1	CSASYNTGELFF
TRBV20-1	CSARVGRGYGYTF
TRBV18	CASSLQGAENEKLFF
TRBV7-9	CASSLGGGKAYEQYF
TRBV29-1	CSVGRGLNNEQFF
TRBV5-1	CASSEYPRDSPLSDTQYF
TRBV20-1	CSARGTRGDTEAFF
TRBV7-9	CASSPSGTGSYEQYF
TRBV10-1	CASSERDPYTQYF
TRBV5-1	CASSFSGSNEQYF
TRBV5-1	CASSLESEGDTQYF
TRBV28	CASSLSPRGANEQYF
TRBV29-1	CSVVSRTSGLAAFYEQYF
TRBV28	CASTDPSYGYEQYF
TRBV29-1	CSVGAGSDTQYF
TRBV5-1	CASRTSGRVTDTQYF
TRBV5-4	CASSKLGDNEKLFF
TRBV2	CASSRQGVEQFF
TRBV9	CASSAPKLAGGNTEQFF
TRBV12-3/TRBV12-4	CASSYLPGQGDEKLFF
TRBV6-1	CASSDPVRVRDTGELFF
TRBV6-5	CASSYSDSWNTEAFF
TRBV20-1	CSAKLTGGYNEQFF
TRBV28	CASSLTGRDEQFF
TRBV20-1	CSASVGSRYGYTF
TRBV7-9	CVSSQASGGTDTQYF
TRBV24-1	CATSDAGLAGEQFF
TRBV12-3/TRBV12-4	CASSSSGSGNTIYF
TRBV5-1	CASREGADTQYF
TRBV12-3/TRBV12-4	CASSTSSGMNTEAFF
TRBV14	CASSQETPSYQETQYF
TRBV4-1	CASSRGQGAFGEQFF
TRBV18	CASSPQGQGLRSYGYTF
TRBV7-9	CASSLHSPTNTEAFF
TRBV4-3	CASSQEFDEKLFF
TRBV20-1	CSARAPQGETQYF
TRBV10-2	CASSADTRGGYTF
TRBV12-3/TRBV12-4	CASCFDRTDTQYF